The 32 T cell receptor beta chains in this list originate from one sample, sequenced in a study of graft-versus-host responses after intestinal transplantation (dated by TCRdb to the early 2020s). Library preparation was by the immunoSEQ multiplex PCR assay. The table was pulled from immuneACCESS by TCRdb, which kept in-frame rearrangements only. Such tables lose some clones; where checked, under half of the loss comes from unresolved V genes, and the rest has no known cause. The sample table contains about 29,000 clones; only one count was recorded for 90% to 95% of them. The top ten hold 0.72% of the sample. The sample here was PBMCs, taken just over 65 days after intestinal transplant. The source of these receptors is a human patient who received an intestinal transplant, so some T cells may come from the graft donor.

This chain links TRBV19 with TRBJ2-3, with D perhaps TRBD2 (6 bases). The V gene lost 5 bases and the J gene lost 1 base, with 19 bases spanning the gap. Germline CDR1 LNHDA, CDR2 SQIVND (reference sequence). The CDR3 contains 17 residues. This chain's CDR3 is CASSPQGSWGGTDTQYF. The CDR3 region has the DNA TGTGCCAGTAGTCCCCAAGGGAGTTGGGGGGGCACAGATACGCAGTATTTT.

V usage is TRBV4-2 and J usage is TRBJ1-4; D is ambiguous. Germline CDR1 and CDR2: LGHNA and YNFKEQ. The CDR3 has 12 residues. Trimming stripped 3 bases from V and 3 bases from J, with 2 bases between. Here the CDR3 reads CASSQSNEKLFF. The CDR3 DNA sequence: TGTGCCAGCAGCCAGTCTAATGAAAAACTGTTTTTT.

This clone was picked up one time. The CDR3 reads CASSLGQYNEQFF. The CDR3 region has the DNA TGTGCCAGCAGCTTAGGACAGTACAATGAGCAGTTCTTC. The rearrangement joins TRBV11-2 to TRBJ2-1; possible D gene TRBD1, 5 bases. CDR1 SGHAT and CDR2 FQNNGV come from the germline V gene. The CDR3 has 13 residues. V was trimmed by 1 base and J by 4 bases, leaving 5 bases between them.

V and J are TRBV15 and TRBJ2-7; TRBD1 aligns across 11 bases. The CDR3 has 16 amino acids. J lost 2 bases, V lost 0 bases, and 3 bases had no gene match. Germline V CDR1 and CDR2: LNHNV, YYDKDF (reference sequence). CDR3 residues: CATSREGQGAPYEQYF. The CDR3 DNA reads as TGTGCCACCAGCAGAGAAGGACAGGGGGCTCCCTACGAGCAGTACTTC.

The sample holds one count of this clone. V gene TRBV7-2 combines with J gene TRBJ2-7; perhaps TRBD1 as D (5 bases). V was clipped by 3 bases and J by 6 bases, with 12 bases between them. The CDR3 sequence is 13 residues long. Germline values: CDR1 SGHTA, CDR2 FQGNSA. CDR3 amino acids: CASSFTGRVEQYF. The CDR3 DNA reads as TGTGCCAGCAGCTTCACGGGCAGGGTCGAGCAGTACTTC.

This sequence joins TRBV6-1 and TRBJ2-2, with D possibly being TRBD2 (6 bases). The CDR3 extends over 14 amino acids. V was clipped by 8 bases and J by 0 bases, with 10 bases between them. Germline-derived CDR1 and CDR2 are MNHNS and SASEGT. The CDR3 reads CASSGLSNTGELFF. The CDR3 DNA reads as TGTGCCAGCTCGGGACTCTCGAACACCGGGGAGCTGTTTTTT.

The rearrangement joins TRBV6-6 to TRBJ1-2; D is undetermined. The CDR3 loop spans 12 amino acids. Germline CDR1 MNHNY, CDR2 SVGAGI (reference sequence). Trimming took off 6 bases at V and 4 bases at J, with 9 bases between the two ends. The CDR3 protein is CASSPPSYGYTF. The CDR3 DNA reads as TGTGCCAGCAGCCCCCCCAGCTATGGCTACACCTTC.

V is TRBV7-8 and J is TRBJ2-1; 9 bases match TRBD2. Germline values: CDR1 SGHVS, CDR2 FQNEAQ. The ends lost 4 bases at V and 6 bases at J; junction bases unmatched: 7. This CDR3 has 15 residues. The CDR3, as DNA: TGTGCCAGCAGCTGGGTAGCGGGAGAAGGCAATGAGCAGTTCTTC. Translated: CASSWVAGEGNEQFF.

V usage is TRBV19 and J usage is TRBJ2-7; perhaps TRBD2 as D (6 bases). The CDR3 runs to 18 residues. Germline V gives CDR1 LNHDA, CDR2 SQIVND (reference sequence). The V end lost 2 bases, the J end lost 3 bases, and 23 bases lay between the germline ends. Here the CDR3 DNA reads TGTGCCAGTAGTATATTTCTCCATTCCCCCCGGGGGTACTACGAGCAGTACTTC. Protein sequence: CASSIFLHSPRGYYEQYF.

The J gene is TRBJ2-3, the V gene TRBV28; D remains ambiguous. V gave up 6 bases and J gave up 5 bases, with 6 bases separating them. Germline CDR1 MDHEN, CDR2 SYDVKM. The CDR3 has 11 amino acids. CDR3 DNA sequence: TGTGCCAGCAGCTGGGTAGATACGCAGTATTTT. It specifies CASSWVDTQYF.

The gene calls are TRBV28 and TRBJ2-5; 8 positions match TRBD1. From germline, CDR1 is MDHEN and CDR2 SYDVKM. The CDR3 is 13 amino acids. With V trimmed by 5 bases and J by 2 bases, 1 base remained unmatched. The CDR3 sequence: CASSGTGQETQYF. In nucleotides, the CDR3 is TGTGCCAGCAGTGGGACAGGACAAGAGACCCAGTACTTC.

The rearrangement joins TRBV9 to TRBJ2-3; D unclear. The CDR3 contains 13 residues. V was shortened by 1 base and J by 2 bases, with 5 bases between the two germline ends. Germline-derived CDR1 and CDR2 are SGDLS and YYNGEE. CDR3 residues: CASSVILTDTQYF. The CDR3 coding sequence is TGTGCCAGCAGCGTAATACTCACAGATACGCAGTATTTT.

V is TRBV4-1 and J is TRBJ2-7; the match to TRBD1 covers 7 bases. V was clipped by 3 bases and J by 4 bases; unmatched bases: 3. The CDR3 runs 13 residues. Per the germline V gene, CDR1 is MGHRA and CDR2 is YSYEKL. The DNA of the CDR3 is TGCGCCAGCAGCCAGGGACAGACATACGAGCAGTACTTC. This sequence encodes CASSQGQTYEQYF.

The chain carries TRBV7-9 and TRBJ1-4, with 8 positions matching TRBD1. The J segment lost 6 bases and the V segment lost 5 bases, leaving 5 bases of the junction unmatched. The CDR3 totals 14 residues. Germline V lookup: CDR1 SEHNR, CDR2 FQNEAQ (reference sequence). CDR3 in DNA: TGTGCCAGCAGCCCAGACAGGGGTGATGAAAAACTGTTTTTT. Protein: CASSPDRGDEKLFF.

CDR3 sequence: CASSPTSGSQPQHF. The CDR3 coding sequence is TGTGCCAGCAGCCCAACCTCGGGGAGTCAGCCCCAGCATTTT. The chain has TRBV7-9 and TRBJ1-5; D unclear. The CDR3 spans 14 residues. Germline lookup yields CDR1 SEHNR and CDR2 FQNEAQ (reference sequence). Trimming took 5 bases from V and 6 from J, leaving 14 bases between them.

V and J are TRBV27 and TRBJ2-2; possibly TRBD2 for D (7 bases). This CDR3 region has 14 residues. Between the trimmed V and J ends, which lost 5 bases and 4 bases, there was a span of 11 bases. Germline CDR1 and CDR2: MNHEY and SMNVEV (reference sequence). The CDR3 DNA reads TGTGCCAGCAGTCGGGGGGCCTCCACCGGGGAGCTGTTTTTT. It translates to CASSRGASTGELFF.

The chain employs TRBV19 and TRBJ2-1; 9 bases align to TRBD2. Germline V gene lookup returns CDR1 LNHDA and CDR2 SQIVND (reference sequence). The CDR3 covers 17 residues. Losses at the gene ends were 9 bases for V and 0 bases for J; bases not matched to a gene: 12. This CDR3 reads CARNVAGVEVSYNEQFF. The CDR3 coding sequence is TGTGCCAGGAACGTAGCGGGAGTTGAGGTCTCCTACAATGAGCAGTTCTTC.

This rearrangement joins TRBV19 to TRBJ2-3; tentatively, D is TRBD2 (5 bases). The CDR3 runs to 14 residues. With 5 bases removed from V and 2 bases from J, the gap between germline ends came to 11 bases. Germline values: CDR1 LNHDA, CDR2 SQIVND (reference sequence). In nucleotides, the CDR3 is TGTGCCAGTAGTTGGGGAGTACCCACAGATACGCAGTATTTT. As protein: CASSWGVPTDTQYF.

In regard to this clone: One end of the junction does not line up with germline, which may come from a read error. This chain joins TRBV7-7 and TRBJ2-6; 8 bases agree with TRBD1. This CDR3 has 19 amino acids. Germline CDR1 reads SSHAT; CDR2 reads FNYEAQ (reference sequence). The chain's CDR3 is CASSSLRDRSPSGANVLAF. CDR3 nucleotides: TGTGCCAGCAGCTCCCTTCGGGACAGGTCCCCATCTGGGGCCAACGTCCTGGCTTTC.

The chain has TRBV4-2 and TRBJ2-7, with a weak D call TRBD1 (6 bases). The V end lost 0 bases, the J end lost 3 bases, and 12 bases lay between the germline ends. The CDR3 runs 15 residues. The germline V gene has CDR1 LGHNA and CDR2 YNFKEQ. DNA for the CDR3: TGTGCCAGCAGCCAAGATCGGGACACCGACTACGAGCAGTACTTC. It translates to CASSQDRDTDYEQYF.

The V call is TRBV19, the J call TRBJ2-1; a possible D gene is TRBD1 (6 bases). Germline V lookup: CDR1 LNHDA, CDR2 SQIVND (reference sequence). This CDR3 has 15 amino acids. Between the trimmed V and J ends, which lost 6 bases and 0 bases, there was a span of 12 bases. The CDR3 here is CASRVTGSSYNEQFF. The CDR3 DNA follows: TGTGCCAGTAGGGTCACAGGGAGCTCCTACAATGAGCAGTTCTTC. Full variable domain (rest looked up from reference TRBV19 and TRBJ2-1): DGGITQSPKYLFRKEGQNVTLSCEQNLNHDAMYWYRQDPGQGLRLIYYSQIVNDFQKGDIAEGYSVSREKKESFPLTVTSAQKNPTAFYLCASRVTGSSYNEQFFGPGTRLTVL.

The chain combines TRBV30 with TRBJ2-6; no clear D gene. This CDR3 has 15 residues. V was trimmed by 1 base and J by 2 bases, leaving 9 bases between them. The V gene's germline CDR1 is GTSNPN and CDR2 SVGIG (reference sequence). The chain's CDR3 is CAWSGPTTGANVLTF. The CDR3 nucleotides are TGTGCCTGGAGTGGCCCAACGACTGGGGCCAACGTCCTGACTTTC.

The rearrangement joins TRBV7-6 to TRBJ2-5; 16 bases map to TRBD2. CDR3 length: 16 residues. The V gene's germline CDR1 is SGHVS and CDR2 FNYEAQ. J lost 5 bases, V lost 5 bases, and 5 bases had no gene match. CDR3 sequence (DNA): TGTGCCAGCAGCCCGGGACTAGCGGGGGGGCATGAGACCCAGTACTTC. The encoded protein is CASSPGLAGGHETQYF.

In DNA form, the CDR3 reads TGTGCCAGCAGCTTAAATCGGGGGGCGACCCTCTACGAGCAGTACTTC. As protein: CASSLNRGATLYEQYF. The genes are TRBV11-3 and TRBJ2-7, with a possible D match to TRBD2 (7 bases). Trimming stripped 2 bases from V and 3 bases from J, with 17 bases between. This CDR3 is built from 16 residues. Per germline, CDR1 SGHNT and CDR2 YENEEA.

This chain joins TRBV11-3 and TRBJ2-1; D is undetermined. The ends were cut back, 2 bases at V and 0 bases at J, with 11 bases in the middle. The germline CDR1 and CDR2 sequences are SGHNT and YENEEA. CDR3 length: 16 residues. The CDR3 spells CASSLYSGSSYNEQFF. CDR3 coding DNA: TGTGCCAGCAGCTTATATTCGGGTAGCTCCTACAATGAGCAGTTCTTC.

V gene TRBV6-1 combines with J gene TRBJ1-6; D not resolved. Per the germline V gene, CDR1 is MNHNS and CDR2 is SASEGT. V dropped 0 bases and J dropped 0 bases, with 12 bases sitting between them. The CDR3 has 18 residues. The CDR3 DNA reads as TGTGCCAGCAGTGAAGCTTTAGTCCAAAGCTCCTATAATTCACCCCTCCACTTT. Translated, it gives CASSEALVQSSYNSPLHF.

CDR3 protein: CASTNRQQGNEQFF. The CDR3 bases are TGTGCCAGTACTAACCGACAACAGGGGAATGAGCAGTTCTTC. The J gene is TRBJ2-1, the V gene TRBV19; 7 nucleotides agree with TRBD1. This CDR3 has 14 residues. Germline trimming cut 7 bases from V and 7 bases from J; bases unmatched to any gene: 10. The germline V gene encodes CDR1 LNHDA and CDR2 SQIVND (reference sequence). Full variable domain (missing parts from reference TRBV19 and TRBJ2-1): DGGITQSPKYLFRKEGQNVTLSCEQNLNHDAMYWYRQDPGQGLRLIYYSQIVNDFQKGDIAEGYSVSREKKESFPLTVTSAQKNPTAFYLCASTNRQQGNEQFFGPGTRLTVL.

This sequence joins TRBV5-6 and TRBJ1-2; 9 nucleotides line up with TRBD1. The V and J ends lost 4 bases and 2 bases, in that order; junction bases with no gene match: 6. Germline CDR1 SGHDT, CDR2 YYEEEE. The length of the CDR3 is 15 residues. The CDR3 loop is CASSLGDRENYGYTF. DNA of the CDR3: TGTGCCAGCAGCCTGGGGGACAGGGAAAACTATGGCTACACCTTC.

V is TRBV13 and J is TRBJ2-3; TRBD2 agrees at 16 bases. The CDR3 runs to 17 residues. The germline V gene encodes CDR1 PRHDT and CDR2 FYEKMQ (reference sequence). Trimming at V came to 4 bases and at J to 4 bases, leaving 5 bases not matched to a gene. The CDR3 DNA follows: TGTGCCAGCAGCTGGGGACTAGCGGGAGGGCAAGCAGATACGCAGTATTTT. Protein product: CASSWGLAGGQADTQYF.

This sequence joins TRBV30 and TRBJ2-5; TRBD2 might be the D (6 bases). The CDR3 spans 15 residues. V was pared by 6 bases and J by 5 bases, with 22 bases between. Germline CDR1 and CDR2: GTSNPN and SVGIG (reference sequence). The DNA of the CDR3 is TGTGCCTGCGCTCTCGGGACTCTAACTCTTGAGACCCAGTACTTC. Its protein product is CACALGTLTLETQYF.

The chain combines TRBV19 with TRBJ2-1; D is ambiguous. V was trimmed by 5 bases and J by 0 bases, leaving 5 bases between them. Germline V CDR1 and CDR2: LNHDA, SQIVND (reference sequence). There are 13 residues in the CDR3. DNA for the CDR3: TGTGCCAGTAGTCTGGGCTCCTACAATGAGCAGTTCTTC. As protein: CASSLGSYNEQFF.

The chain has TRBV20-1 and TRBJ2-1; the D is unclear. The CDR3 has 8 amino acids. Per germline, CDR1 DFQATT and CDR2 SNEGSKA (reference sequence). The V and J ends lost 7 bases and 10 bases respectively, with 5 bases between them. The CDR3 DNA follows: TGCAGTGTCGGGGAGCAGTTCTTC. Residues: CSVGEQFF.